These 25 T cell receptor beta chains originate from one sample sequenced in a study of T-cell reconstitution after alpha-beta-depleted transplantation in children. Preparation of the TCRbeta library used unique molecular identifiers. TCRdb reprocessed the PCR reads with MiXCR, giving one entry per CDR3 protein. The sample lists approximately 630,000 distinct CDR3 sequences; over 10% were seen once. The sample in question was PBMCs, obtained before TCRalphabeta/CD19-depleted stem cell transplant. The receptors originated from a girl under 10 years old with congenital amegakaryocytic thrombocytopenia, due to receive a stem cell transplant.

CDR3 sequence reads: CASSLGGGVQPQHF. CDR3 bases: TGCGCCAGCAGCTTGGGAGGGGGGGTTCAGCCCCAGCATTTT. The J gene is TRBJ1-5, the V gene TRBV5-1; maybe TRBD1 (6 bases). V was cut by 0 bases and J by 6 bases, with 10 bases left in between. Germline CDR1 and CDR2: SGHRS and YFSETQ. This CDR3 has 14 residues.

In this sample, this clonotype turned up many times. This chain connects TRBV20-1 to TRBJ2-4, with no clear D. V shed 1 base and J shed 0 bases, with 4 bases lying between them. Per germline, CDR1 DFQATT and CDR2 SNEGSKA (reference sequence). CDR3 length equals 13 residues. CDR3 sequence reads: CSARGGAKNIQYF. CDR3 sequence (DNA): TGCAGTGCTAGAGGTGGAGCCAAAAACATTCAGTACTTC.

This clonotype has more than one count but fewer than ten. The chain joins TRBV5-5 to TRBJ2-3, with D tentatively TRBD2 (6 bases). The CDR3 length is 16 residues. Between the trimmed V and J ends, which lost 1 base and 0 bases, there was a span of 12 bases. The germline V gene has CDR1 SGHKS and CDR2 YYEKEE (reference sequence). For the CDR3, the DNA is TGTGCCAGCAGCTTGACTAGCCGTGCTAGCACAGATACGCAGTATTTT. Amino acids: CASSLTSRASTDTQYF.

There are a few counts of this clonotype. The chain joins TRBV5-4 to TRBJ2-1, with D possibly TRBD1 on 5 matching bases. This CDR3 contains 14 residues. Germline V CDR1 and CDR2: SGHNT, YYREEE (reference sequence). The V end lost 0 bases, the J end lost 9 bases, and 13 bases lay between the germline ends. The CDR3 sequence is CASSLVGARGEQFF. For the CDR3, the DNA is TGTGCCAGCAGCTTGGTTGGGGCTCGCGGTGAGCAGTTCTTC.

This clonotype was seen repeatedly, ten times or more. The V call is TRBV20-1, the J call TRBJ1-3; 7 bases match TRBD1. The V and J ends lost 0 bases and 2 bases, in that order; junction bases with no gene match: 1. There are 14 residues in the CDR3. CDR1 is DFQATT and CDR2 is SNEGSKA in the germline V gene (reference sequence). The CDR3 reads CSAREQGTGNTIYF. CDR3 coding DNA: TGCAGTGCTAGAGAACAGGGGACTGGAAACACCATATATTTT.

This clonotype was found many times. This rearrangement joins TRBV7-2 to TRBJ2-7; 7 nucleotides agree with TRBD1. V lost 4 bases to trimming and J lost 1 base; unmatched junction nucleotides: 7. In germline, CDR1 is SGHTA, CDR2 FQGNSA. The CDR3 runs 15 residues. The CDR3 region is CASSSQTTGSYEQYF. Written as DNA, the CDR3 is TGTGCCAGCAGCTCTCAAACGACAGGGTCCTACGAGCAGTACTTC.

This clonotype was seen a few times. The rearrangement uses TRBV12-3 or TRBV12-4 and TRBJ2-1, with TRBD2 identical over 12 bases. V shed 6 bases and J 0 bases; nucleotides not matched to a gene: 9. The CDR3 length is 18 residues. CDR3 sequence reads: CASSGLAGYPSSYNEQFF. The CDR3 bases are TGTGCCAGCAGCGGACTAGCGGGATACCCAAGCTCCTACAATGAGCAGTTCTTC.

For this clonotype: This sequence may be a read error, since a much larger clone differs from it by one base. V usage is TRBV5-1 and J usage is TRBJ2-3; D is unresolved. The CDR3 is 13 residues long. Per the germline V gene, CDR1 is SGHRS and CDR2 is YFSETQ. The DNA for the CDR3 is TGCGCCAGCAGCTTGGTTCCGCAGGATACGCAGTCTTTT. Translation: CASSLVPQDTQSF. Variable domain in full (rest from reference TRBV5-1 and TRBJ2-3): KAGVTQTPRYLIKTRGQQVTLSCSPISGHRSVSWYQQTPGQGLQFLFEYFSETQRNKGNFPGRFSGRQFSNSRSEMNVSTLELGDSALYLCASSLVPQDTQSFGPGTRLTVL.

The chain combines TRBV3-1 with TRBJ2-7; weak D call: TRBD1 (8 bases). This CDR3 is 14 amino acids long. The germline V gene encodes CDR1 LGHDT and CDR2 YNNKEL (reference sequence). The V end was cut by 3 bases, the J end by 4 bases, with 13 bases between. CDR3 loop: CASSHTGGGYEQYF. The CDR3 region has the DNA TGTGCCAGCAGCCATACAGGGGGAGGGTACGAGCAGTACTTC.

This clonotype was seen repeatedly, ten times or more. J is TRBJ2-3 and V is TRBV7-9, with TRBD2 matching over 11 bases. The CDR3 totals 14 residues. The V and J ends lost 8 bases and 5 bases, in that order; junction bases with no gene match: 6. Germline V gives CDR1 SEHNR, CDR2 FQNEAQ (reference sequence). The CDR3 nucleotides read TGTGCCAGCCAGACTAGCGGGAAGGGAGATACGCAGTATTTT. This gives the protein CASQTSGKGDTQYF.

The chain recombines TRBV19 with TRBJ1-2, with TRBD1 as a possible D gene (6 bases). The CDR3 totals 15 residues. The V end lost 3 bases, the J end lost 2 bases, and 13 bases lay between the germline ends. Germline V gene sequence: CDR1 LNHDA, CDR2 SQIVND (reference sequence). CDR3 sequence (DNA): TGTGCCAGTAGTATTGAGACAGGCGTCAACTATGGCTACACCTTC. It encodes CASSIETGVNYGYTF.

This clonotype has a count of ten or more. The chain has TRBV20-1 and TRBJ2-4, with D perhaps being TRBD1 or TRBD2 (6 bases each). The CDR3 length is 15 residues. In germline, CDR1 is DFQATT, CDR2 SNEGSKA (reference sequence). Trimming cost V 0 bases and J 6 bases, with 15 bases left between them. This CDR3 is CSARDGGQHGNIQYF. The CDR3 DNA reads TGCAGTGCTAGAGATGGGGGGCAGCATGGAAACATTCAGTACTTC.

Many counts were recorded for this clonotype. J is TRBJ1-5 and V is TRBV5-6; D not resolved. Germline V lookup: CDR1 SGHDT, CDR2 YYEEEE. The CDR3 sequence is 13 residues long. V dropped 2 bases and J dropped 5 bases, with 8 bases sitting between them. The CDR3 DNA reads TGTGCCAGCAGCTTAACCGCGGATCAGCCCCAGCATTTT. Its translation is CASSLTADQPQHF.

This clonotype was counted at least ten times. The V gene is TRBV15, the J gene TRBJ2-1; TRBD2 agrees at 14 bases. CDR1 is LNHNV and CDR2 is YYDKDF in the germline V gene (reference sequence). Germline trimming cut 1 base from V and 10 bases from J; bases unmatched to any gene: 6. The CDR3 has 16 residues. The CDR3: CATSRGGTSGRIEQFF. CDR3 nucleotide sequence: TGTGCCACCAGCAGAGGTGGGACTAGCGGGAGAATCGAGCAGTTCTTC.

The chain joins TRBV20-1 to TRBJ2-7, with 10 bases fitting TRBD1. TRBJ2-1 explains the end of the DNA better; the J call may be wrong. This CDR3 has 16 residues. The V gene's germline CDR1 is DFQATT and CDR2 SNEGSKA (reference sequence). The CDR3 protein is CSAVPARTGGGDEQFF. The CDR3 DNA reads TGCAGTGCTGTGCCCGCCAGGACAGGGGGAGGAGATGAGCAGTTCTTC.

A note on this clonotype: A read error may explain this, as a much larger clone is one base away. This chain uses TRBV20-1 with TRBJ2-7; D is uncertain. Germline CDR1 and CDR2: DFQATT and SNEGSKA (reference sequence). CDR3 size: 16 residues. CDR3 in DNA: TGCAGTGCTAGAGATACGCGTCTCGGGTCCACCTACGAGCAGTCCTTC. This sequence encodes CSARDTRLGSTYEQSF.

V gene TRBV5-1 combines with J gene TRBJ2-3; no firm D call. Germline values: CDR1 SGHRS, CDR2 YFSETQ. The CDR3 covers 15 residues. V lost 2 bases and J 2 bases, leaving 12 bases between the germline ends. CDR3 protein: CASSFSPASTDTQYF. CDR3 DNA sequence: TGCGCCAGCAGCTTTTCCCCGGCTTCCACAGATACGCAGTATTTT.

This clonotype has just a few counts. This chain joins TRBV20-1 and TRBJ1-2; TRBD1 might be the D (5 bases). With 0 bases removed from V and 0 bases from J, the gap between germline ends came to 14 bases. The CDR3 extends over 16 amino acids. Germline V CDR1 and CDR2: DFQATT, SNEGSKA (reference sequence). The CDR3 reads CSARDMQGAPNYGYTF. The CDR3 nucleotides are TGCAGTGCTAGAGATATGCAGGGCGCGCCTAACTATGGCTACACCTTC.

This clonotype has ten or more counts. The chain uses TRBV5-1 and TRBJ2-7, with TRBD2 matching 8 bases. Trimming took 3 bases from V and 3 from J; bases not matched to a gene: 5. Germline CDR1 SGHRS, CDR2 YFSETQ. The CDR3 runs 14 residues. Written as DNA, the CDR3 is TGCGCCAGCAGCTCCGGGACTAGTGGCTACGAGCAGTACTTC. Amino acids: CASSSGTSGYEQYF.

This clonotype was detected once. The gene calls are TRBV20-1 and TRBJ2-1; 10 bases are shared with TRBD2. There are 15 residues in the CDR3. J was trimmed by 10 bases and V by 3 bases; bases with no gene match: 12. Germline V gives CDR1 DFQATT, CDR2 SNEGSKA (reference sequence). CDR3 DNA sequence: TGCAGTGCTAGTCCCGGGACTAGCGCCCGATGGGAGCAGTTCTTC. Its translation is CSASPGTSARWEQFF.

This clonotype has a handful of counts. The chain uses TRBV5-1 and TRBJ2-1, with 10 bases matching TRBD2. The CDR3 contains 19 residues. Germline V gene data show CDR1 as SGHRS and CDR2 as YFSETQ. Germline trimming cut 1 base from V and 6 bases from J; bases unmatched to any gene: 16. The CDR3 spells CASSLISQATRTSGNEQFF. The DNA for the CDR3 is TGCGCCAGCAGCTTGATTTCTCAGGCAACCCGGACTAGCGGCAATGAGCAGTTCTTC.

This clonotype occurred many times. DNA of the CDR3: TGCAGTGCTAGAACAGTCTCTGGAAACACCATATATTTT. Translation: CSARTVSGNTIYF. V gene TRBV20-1 combines with J gene TRBJ1-3; D is ambiguous. Trimming shortened V by 2 bases and J by 0 bases, and 5 bases separated the two germline ends. Germline V gene lookup returns CDR1 DFQATT and CDR2 SNEGSKA (reference sequence). The CDR3 has 13 residues.

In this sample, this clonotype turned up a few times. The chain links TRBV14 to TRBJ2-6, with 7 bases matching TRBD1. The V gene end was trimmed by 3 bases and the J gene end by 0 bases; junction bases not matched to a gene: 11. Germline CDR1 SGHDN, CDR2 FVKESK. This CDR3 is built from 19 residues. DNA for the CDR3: TGTGCCAGCAGCCATATTGCCGGGACAGTCACCTCTGGGGCCAACGTCCTGACTTTC. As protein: CASSHIAGTVTSGANVLTF.

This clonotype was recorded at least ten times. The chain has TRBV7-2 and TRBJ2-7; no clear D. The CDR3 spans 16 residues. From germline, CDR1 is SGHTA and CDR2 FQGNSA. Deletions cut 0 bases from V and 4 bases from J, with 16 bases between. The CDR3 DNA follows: TGTGCCAGCAGCTTAGCGTCGGCCTTGACTCAGTACGAGCAGTACTTC. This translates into CASSLASALTQYEQYF.

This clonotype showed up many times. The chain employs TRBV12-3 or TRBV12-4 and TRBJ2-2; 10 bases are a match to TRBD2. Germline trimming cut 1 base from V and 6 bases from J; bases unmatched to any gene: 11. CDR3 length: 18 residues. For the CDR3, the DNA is TGTGCCAGCAGTTTAGTACTAGCGGGACACGCAAGGCCCGGGGAGCTGTTTTTT. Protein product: CASSLVLAGHARPGELFF.